Sequencing of this T cell receptor (beta chain) was carried out in a study of molecular identifiers for immune sequencing clone quantification. Study outcomes and limitations: Should identical TCR molecules share a barcode, the sizes of highly expanded clones could be underestimated.

Preparation methods for the bulk TCR libraries were those previously described, with listed TCR primers. TCRdb analysed the PCR reads with MiXCR anew, one entry per CDR3 protein. This table has around 460,000 distinct CDR3 sequences, less than 30% appearing once. This clonotype has more than one count but fewer than ten. The antigen remains undetermined. The V gene's germline CDR1 is SGHDN and CDR2 FVKESK. V was trimmed by 3 bases and J by 8 bases, leaving 14 bases between them. This CDR3 region has 14 residues. It was from about 21,000 to 970,000 sorted cells, with 10%, 30% or 50% RNA, that naive CD8 libraries came. Naive CD8 T cells, phenotype CD8+CD4-CCR7+CD45RA+, were sorted.

This chain uses TRBV14 with TRBJ2-1, with D possibly being TRBD2 (5 bases). The sequenced material came from naive CD8+ T cells from blood, with Jurkat cell RNA spiked in. Subset defined: FACS-sorted CD8+CD4-CCR7+CD45RA+ naive T cells. The clonotype comes from a human donor in good health. Some libraries in this study had Jurkat cell RNA spiked in. The CDR3 region is CASSHRSGWYEQFF. The CDR3, as DNA: TGTGCCAGCAGCCACAGATCGGGGTGGTATGAGCAGTTCTTC.